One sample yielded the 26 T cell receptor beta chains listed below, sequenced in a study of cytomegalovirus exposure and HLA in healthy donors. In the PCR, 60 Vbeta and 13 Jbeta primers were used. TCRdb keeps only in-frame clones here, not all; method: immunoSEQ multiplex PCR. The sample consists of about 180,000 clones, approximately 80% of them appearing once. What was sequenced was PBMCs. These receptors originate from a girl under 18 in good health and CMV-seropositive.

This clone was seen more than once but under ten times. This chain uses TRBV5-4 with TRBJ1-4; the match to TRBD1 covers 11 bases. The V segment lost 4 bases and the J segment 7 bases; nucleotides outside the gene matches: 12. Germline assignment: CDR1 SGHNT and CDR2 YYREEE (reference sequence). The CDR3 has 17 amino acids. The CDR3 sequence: CASSITGQGEVSEKLFF. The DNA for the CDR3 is TGTGCCAGCAGCATAACGGGACAGGGGGAGGTCAGTGAAAAACTGTTTTTT.

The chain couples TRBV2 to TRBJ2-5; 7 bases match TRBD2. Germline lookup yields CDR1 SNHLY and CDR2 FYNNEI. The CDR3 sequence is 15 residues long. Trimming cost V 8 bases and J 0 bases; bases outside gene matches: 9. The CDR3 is CASRWEGRHQETQYF. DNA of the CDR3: TGTGCCAGCCGTTGGGAGGGACGGCACCAAGAGACCCAGTACTTC.

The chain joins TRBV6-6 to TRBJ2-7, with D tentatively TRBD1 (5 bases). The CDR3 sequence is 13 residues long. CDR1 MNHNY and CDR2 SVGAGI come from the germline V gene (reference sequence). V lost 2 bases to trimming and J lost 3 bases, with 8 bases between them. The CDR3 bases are TGTGCCAGCAGTTACGAGACAGTCTACGAGCAGTACTTC. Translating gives CASSYETVYEQYF.

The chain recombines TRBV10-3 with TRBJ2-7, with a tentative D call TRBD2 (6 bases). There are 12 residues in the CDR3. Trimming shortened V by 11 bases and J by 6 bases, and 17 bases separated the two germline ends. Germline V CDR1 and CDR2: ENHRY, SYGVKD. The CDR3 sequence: CAQATSLGEQYF. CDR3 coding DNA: TGTGCCCAGGCGACTAGTCTAGGCGAGCAGTACTTC.

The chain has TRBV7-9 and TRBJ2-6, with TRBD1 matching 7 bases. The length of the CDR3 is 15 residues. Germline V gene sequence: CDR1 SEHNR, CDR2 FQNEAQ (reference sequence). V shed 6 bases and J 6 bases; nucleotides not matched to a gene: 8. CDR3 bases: TGTGCCAGCAGTTTGGACAGGTCTTCGGCCAACGTCCTGACTTTC. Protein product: CASSLDRSSANVLTF.

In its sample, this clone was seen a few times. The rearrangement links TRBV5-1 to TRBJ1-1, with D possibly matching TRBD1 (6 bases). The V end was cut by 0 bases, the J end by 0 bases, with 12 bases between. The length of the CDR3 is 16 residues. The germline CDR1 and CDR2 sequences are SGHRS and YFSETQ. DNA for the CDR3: TGCGCCAGCAGCTTGGTCCCCCAGGGGATGAACACTGAAGCTTTCTTT. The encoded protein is CASSLVPQGMNTEAFF.

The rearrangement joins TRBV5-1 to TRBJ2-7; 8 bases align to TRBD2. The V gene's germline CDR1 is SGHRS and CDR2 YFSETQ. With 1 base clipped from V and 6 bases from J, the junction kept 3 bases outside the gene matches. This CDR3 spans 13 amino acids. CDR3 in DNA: TGCGCCAGCAGCTTGCGGGAGGGGGTCGAGCAGTACTTC. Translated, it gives CASSLREGVEQYF.

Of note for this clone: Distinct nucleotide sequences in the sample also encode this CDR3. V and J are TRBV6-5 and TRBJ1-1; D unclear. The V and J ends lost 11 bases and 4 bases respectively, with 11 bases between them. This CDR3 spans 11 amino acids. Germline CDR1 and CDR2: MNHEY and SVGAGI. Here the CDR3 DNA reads TGTGCCTCAACAAGAGGCACTGAAGCTTTCTTT. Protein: CASTRGTEAFF.

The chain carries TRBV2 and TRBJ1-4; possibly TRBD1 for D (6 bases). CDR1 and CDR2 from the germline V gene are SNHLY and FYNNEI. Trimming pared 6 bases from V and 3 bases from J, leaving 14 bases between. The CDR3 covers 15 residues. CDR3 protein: CASRKEQGSNEKLFF. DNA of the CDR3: TGTGCCAGCAGAAAAGAACAGGGCTCTAATGAAAAACTGTTTTTT.

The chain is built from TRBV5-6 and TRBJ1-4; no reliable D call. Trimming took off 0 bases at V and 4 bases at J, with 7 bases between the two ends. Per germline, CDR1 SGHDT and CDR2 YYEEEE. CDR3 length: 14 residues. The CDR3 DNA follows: TGTGCCAGCAGCTTGGTACCGGTTAATGAAAAACTGTTTTTT. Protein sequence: CASSLVPVNEKLFF.

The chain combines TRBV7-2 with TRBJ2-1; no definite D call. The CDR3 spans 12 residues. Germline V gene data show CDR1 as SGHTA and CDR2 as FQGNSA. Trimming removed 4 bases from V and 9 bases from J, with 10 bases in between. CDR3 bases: TGTGCCAGCAGCTATAAAAGCTCTGAGCAGTTCTTC. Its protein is CASSYKSSEQFF.

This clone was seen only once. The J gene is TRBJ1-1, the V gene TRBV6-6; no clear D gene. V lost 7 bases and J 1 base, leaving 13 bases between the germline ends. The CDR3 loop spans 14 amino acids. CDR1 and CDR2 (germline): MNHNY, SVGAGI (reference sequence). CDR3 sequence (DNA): TGTGCCAGCATTAACCTCCGGGGGAACACTGAAGCTTTCTTT. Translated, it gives CASINLRGNTEAFF.

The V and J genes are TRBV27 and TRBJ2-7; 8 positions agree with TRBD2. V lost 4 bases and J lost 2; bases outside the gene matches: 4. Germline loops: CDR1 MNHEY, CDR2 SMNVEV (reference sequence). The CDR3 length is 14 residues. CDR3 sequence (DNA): TGTGCCAGCAGTTGGGTAGCGGGGACCTACGAGCAGTACTTC. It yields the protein CASSWVAGTYEQYF.

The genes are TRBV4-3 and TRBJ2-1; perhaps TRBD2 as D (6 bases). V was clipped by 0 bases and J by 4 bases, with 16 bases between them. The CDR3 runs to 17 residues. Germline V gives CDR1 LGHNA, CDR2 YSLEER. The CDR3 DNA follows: TGCGCCAGCAGCCAAGATGCCGGGACTTCCGAATACAATGAGCAGTTCTTC. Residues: CASSQDAGTSEYNEQFF.

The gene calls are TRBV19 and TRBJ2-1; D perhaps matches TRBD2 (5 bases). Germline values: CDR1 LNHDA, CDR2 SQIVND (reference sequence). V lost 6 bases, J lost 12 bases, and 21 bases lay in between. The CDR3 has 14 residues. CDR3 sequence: CASSASISVGWQFF. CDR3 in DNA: TGTGCCAGTAGCGCTAGCATTTCCGTCGGGTGGCAGTTCTTC.

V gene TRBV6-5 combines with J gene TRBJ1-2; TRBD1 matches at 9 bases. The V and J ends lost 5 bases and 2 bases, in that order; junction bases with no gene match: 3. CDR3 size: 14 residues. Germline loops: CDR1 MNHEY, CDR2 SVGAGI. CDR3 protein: CASSRGQGNYGYTF. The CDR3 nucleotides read TGTGCCAGCAGTAGGGGACAGGGCAACTATGGCTACACCTTC.

The CDR3 DNA is TGTGCCATCAGTGAGTCGATTTGGACAGGGATCCCCGAGCAGTACTTC. Translating gives CAISESIWTGIPEQYF. This chain joins TRBV10-3 and TRBJ2-7; TRBD1 aligns across 8 bases. J was trimmed by 6 bases and V by 0 bases; bases with no gene match: 10. Germline assignment: CDR1 ENHRY and CDR2 SYGVKD. CDR3 length equals 16 residues.

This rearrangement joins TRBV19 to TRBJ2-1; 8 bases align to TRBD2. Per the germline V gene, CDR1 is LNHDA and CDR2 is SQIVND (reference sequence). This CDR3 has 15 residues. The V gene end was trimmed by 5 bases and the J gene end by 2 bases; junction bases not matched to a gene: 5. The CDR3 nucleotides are TGTGCCAGTAGTCTACTAGCGGCCCCCTACAATGAGCAGTTCTTC. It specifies CASSLLAAPYNEQFF.

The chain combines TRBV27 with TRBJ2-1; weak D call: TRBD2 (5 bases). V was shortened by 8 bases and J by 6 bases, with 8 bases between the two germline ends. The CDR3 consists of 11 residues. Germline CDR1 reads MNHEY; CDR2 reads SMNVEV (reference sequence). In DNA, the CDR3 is TGTGCCAGCCAGAGGGTCAATGAGCAGTTCTTC. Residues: CASQRVNEQFF.

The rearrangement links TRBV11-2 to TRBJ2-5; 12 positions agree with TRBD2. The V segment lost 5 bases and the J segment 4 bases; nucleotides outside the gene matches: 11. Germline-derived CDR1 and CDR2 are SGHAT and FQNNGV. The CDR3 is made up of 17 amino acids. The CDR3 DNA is TGTGCCAGCAGCCCCGGGACTAGCGGGCCCCCACGAGAGACCCAGTACTTC. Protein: CASSPGTSGPPRETQYF. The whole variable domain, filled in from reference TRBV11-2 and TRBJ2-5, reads EAGVAQSPRYKIIEKRQSVAFWCNPISGHATLYWYQQILGQGPKLLIQFQNNGVVDDSQLPKDRFSAERLKGVDSTLKIQPAKLEDSAVYLCASSPGTSGPPRETQYFGPGTRLLVL.

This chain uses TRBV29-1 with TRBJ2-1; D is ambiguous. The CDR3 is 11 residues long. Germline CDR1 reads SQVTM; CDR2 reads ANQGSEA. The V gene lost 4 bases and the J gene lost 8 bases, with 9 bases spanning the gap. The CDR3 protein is CSVASEYEQFF. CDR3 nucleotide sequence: TGCAGCGTTGCTAGTGAGTATGAGCAGTTCTTC.

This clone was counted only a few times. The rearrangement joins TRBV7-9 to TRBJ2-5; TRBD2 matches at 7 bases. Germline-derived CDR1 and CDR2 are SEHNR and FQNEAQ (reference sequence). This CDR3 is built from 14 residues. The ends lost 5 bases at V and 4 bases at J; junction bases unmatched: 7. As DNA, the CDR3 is TGTGCCAGCAGCCCGGGACTAACGGGAGAGACCCAGTACTTC. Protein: CASSPGLTGETQYF.

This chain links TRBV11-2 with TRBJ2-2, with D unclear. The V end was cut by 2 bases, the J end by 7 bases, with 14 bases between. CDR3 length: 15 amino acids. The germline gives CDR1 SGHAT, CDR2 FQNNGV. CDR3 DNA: TGTGCCAGCAGCTTAAGCTCCCCGACATTCGGGGAGCTGTTTTTT. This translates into CASSLSSPTFGELFF.

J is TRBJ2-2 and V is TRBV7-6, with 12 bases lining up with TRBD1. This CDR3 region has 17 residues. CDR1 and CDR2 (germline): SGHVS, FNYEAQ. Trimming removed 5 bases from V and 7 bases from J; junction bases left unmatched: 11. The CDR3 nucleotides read TGTGCCAGCAGCCCAAGCCGGGACAGGGGGCGCAGCGGGGAGCTGTTTTTT. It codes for CASSPSRDRGRSGELFF.

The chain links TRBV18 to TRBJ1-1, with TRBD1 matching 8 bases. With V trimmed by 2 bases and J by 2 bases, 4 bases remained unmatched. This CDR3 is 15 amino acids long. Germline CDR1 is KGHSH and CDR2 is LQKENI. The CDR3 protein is CASSPTTGVNTEAFF. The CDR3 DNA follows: TGTGCCAGCTCACCAACGACAGGGGTAAACACTGAAGCTTTCTTT.

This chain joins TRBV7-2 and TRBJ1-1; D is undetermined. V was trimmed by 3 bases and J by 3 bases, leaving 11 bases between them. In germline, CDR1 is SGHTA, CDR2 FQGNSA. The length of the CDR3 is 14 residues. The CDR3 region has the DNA TGTGCCAGCAGCTTCCCCTATCGGGACACTGAAGCTTTCTTT. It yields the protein CASSFPYRDTEAFF.